This T cell receptor beta chain was found in a study of CD8+ T cells in alopecia areata. Overall study findings and caveats: Patients shared TCRs less clearly than mice did, possibly owing to HLA. The study found higher clonality in lesional than normal scalp, especially in alopecia totalis/universalis. Tissue-resident alphabeta T cells belonging to normal skin likewise get sequenced within scalp specimens.

In the case of this clone: Its antigen is not identified.

It was from PBMCs that CD4+ and CD8+ T cells were sorted. The CDR3 has 12 residues. The ends were cut back, 2 bases at V and 5 bases at J, with 7 bases in the middle. Per germline, CDR1 SGHAT and CDR2 FQNNGV. Extracted RNA was reverse transcribed into cDNA, the sequencing template. Profiling relied on immunoSEQ multiplex PCR, and the TCRdb table lists in-frame clones only, not all of them. The table records over 150,000 clones, 56% of them present only once. Sequencing was done on a sample of CD8+ T cells sorted from blood. J is TRBJ2-7 and V is TRBV11-2; D not certain. The source of this sequence is a human donor in good health. CDR3 coding DNA: TGTGCCAGCAGCTTATGGGCAGACGAGCAGTACTTC. Translated: CASSLWADEQYF.